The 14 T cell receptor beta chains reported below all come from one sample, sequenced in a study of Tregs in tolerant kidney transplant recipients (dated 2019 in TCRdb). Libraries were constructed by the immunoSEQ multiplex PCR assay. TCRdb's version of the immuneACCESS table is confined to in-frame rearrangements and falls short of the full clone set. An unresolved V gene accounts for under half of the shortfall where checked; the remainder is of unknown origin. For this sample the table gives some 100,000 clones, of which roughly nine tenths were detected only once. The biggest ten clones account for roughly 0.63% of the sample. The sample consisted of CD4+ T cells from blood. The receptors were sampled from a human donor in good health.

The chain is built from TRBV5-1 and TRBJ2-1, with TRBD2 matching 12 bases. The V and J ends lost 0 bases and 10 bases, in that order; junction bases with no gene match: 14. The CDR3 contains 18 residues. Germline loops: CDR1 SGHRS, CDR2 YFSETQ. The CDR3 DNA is TGCGCCAGCAGCTTGGAAGTTTCAGGACTAGCGGGATTCGACGAGCAGTTCTTC. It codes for CASSLEVSGLAGFDEQFF.

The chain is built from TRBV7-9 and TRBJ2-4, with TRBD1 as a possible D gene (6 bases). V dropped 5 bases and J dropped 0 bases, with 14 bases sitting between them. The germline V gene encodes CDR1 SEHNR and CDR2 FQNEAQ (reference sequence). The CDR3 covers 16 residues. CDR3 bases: TGTGCCAGCAGCCTAGGACAGATTCTAGCCAAAAACATTCAGTACTTC. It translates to CASSLGQILAKNIQYF.

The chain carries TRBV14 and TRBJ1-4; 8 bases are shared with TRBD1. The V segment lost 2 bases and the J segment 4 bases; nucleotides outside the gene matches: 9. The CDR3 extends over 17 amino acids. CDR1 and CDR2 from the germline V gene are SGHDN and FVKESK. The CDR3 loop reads CASSQIFRGHGNEKLFF. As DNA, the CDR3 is TGTGCCAGCAGCCAAATTTTCAGGGGGCATGGTAATGAAAAACTGTTTTTT.

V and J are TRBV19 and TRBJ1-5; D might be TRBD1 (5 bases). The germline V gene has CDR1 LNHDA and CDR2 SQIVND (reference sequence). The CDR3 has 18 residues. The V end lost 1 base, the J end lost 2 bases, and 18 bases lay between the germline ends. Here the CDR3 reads CASSIAPAQGSGNQPQHF. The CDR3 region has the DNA TGTGCCAGTAGTATAGCTCCCGCGCAGGGAAGTGGCAATCAGCCCCAGCATTTT.

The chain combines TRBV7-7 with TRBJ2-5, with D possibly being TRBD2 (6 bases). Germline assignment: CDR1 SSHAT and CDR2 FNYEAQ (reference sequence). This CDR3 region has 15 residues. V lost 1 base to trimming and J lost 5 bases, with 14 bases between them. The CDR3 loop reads CASSLGGGAGETQYF. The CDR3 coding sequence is TGTGCCAGCAGCTTAGGGGGCGGGGCGGGGGAGACCCAGTACTTC.

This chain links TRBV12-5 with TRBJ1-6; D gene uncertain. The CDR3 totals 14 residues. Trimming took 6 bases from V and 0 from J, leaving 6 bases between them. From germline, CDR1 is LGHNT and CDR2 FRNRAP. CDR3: CASGNASYNSPLHF. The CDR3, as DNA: TGTGCTAGTGGAAACGCCTCCTATAATTCACCCCTCCACTTT.

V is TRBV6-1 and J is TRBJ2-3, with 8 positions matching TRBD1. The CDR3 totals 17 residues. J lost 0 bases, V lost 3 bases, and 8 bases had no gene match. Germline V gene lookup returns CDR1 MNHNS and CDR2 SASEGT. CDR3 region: CASSEDRAITSTDTQYF. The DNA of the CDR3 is TGTGCCAGCAGTGAGGACAGGGCGATCACTAGCACAGATACGCAGTATTTT.

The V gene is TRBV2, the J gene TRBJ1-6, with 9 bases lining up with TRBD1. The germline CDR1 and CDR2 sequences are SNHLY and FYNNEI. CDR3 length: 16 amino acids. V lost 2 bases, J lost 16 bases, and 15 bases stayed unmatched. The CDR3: CASSELAPGQGGVLHF. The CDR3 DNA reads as TGTGCCAGCAGTGAACTTGCCCCGGGACAGGGAGGGGTACTCCACTTT.

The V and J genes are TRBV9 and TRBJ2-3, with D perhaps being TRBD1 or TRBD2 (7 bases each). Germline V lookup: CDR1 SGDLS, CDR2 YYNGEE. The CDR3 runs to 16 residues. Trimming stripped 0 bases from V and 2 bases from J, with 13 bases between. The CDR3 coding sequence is TGTGCCAGCAGCGTAGGAGCGGGACAGTACACAGATACGCAGTATTTT. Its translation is CASSVGAGQYTDTQYF.

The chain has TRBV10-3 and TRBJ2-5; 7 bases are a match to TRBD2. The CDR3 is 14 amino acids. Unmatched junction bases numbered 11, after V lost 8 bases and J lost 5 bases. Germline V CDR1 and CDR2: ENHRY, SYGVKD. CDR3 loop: CAIRGGDSGETQYF. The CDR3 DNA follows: TGTGCCATCCGGGGAGGGGATTCAGGGGAGACCCAGTACTTC.

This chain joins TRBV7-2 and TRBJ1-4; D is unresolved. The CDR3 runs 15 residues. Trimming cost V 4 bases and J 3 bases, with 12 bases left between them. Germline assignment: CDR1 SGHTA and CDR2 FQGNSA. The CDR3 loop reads CASSSGVLSNEKLFF. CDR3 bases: TGTGCCAGCAGCTCTGGGGTCCTCTCTAATGAAAAACTGTTTTTT.

Here the CDR3 DNA reads TGTGCCAGCAGTGAAGATACGGGAGGGCTCTATGGCTACACCTTC. It is translated as CASSEDTGGLYGYTF. The chain combines TRBV6-1 with TRBJ1-2; D unresolved. Germline-derived CDR1 and CDR2 are MNHNS and SASEGT. CDR3 length equals 15 residues. Trimming shortened V by 1 base and J by 4 bases, and 13 bases separated the two germline ends.

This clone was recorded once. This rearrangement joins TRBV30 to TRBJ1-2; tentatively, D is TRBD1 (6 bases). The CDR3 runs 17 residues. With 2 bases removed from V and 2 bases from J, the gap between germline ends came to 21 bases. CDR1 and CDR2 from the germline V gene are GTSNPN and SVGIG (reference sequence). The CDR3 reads CAWSRNLITGSNYGYTF. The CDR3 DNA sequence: TGTGCCTGGAGTCGAAATCTGATTACAGGGTCGAACTATGGCTACACCTTC.

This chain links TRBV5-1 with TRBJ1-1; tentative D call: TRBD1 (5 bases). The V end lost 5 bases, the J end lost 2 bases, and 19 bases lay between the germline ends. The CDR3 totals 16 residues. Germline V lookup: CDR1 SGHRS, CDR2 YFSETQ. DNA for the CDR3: TGCGCCAGCAGATCCCTTGGCGGGGGTACAAACACTGAAGCTTTCTTT. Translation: CASRSLGGGTNTEAFF.